Detailed here is one T cell receptor beta chain. Its specificity is unknown. CDR3 length: 15 residues. Germline V gives CDR1 MDHEN, CDR2 SYDVKM. V was pared by 6 bases and J by 9 bases, with 11 bases of the junction left unmatched. Using immunoSEQ multiplex PCR, the repertoire was profiled, and TCRdb retains in-frame clones only, with some absent. This sample yields roughly 300,000 clones, of which about 87% are seen a single time; around 6.1% belongs to the top ten. The entry originates in a study of Ad26.COV2.S vaccination and SARS-CoV-2 variants. Study results and limitations: Reportedly, after vaccination the spike-specific CD8+ and CD4+ T cell responses displayed substantial breadth. Possibly, TCR breadth and depth analyses underestimated total T cell responses. Non-spike TCR breadth showed similarity between vaccine and placebo recipients.

Regarding treatment: 15 to 20 received Ad26.COV2.S at low or high dose, single or two shots; about five received placebo; per-sample allocation not given. Sampling happened 63 days after the first vaccine or placebo injection. The receptor was derived from a person aged 18-60 years who received the Ad26.COV2.S COVID-19 vaccine or a placebo. The chain carries TRBV28 and TRBJ1-6; 7 bases align to TRBD1. This material consisted of peripheral blood, taken in a trial of Ad26.COV2.S vaccine versus placebo. CDR3 sequence reads: CASSPHRQGSSPLHF. The CDR3 nucleotides are TGTGCCAGCAGCCCACACCGACAGGGATCTTCACCCCTCCACTTT.